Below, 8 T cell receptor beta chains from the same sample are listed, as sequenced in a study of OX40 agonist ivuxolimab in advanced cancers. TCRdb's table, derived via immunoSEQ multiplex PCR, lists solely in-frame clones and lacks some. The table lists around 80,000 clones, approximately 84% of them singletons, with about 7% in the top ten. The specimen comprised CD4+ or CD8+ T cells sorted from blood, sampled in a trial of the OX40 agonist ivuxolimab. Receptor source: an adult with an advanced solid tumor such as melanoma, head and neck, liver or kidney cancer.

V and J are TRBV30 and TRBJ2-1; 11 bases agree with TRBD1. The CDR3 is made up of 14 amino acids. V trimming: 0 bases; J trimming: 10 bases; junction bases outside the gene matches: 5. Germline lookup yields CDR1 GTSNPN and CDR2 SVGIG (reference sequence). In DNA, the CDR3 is TGTGCCTGGAGTGTGGACAGGGGGCGCAGGGAGCAGTTCTTC. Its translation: CAWSVDRGRREQFF.

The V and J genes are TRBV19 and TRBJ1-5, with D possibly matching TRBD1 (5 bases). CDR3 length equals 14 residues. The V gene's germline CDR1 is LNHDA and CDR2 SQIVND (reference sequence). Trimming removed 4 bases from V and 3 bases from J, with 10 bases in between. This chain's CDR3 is CASSRGRDNQPQHF. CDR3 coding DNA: TGTGCCAGTAGTAGGGGCAGGGACAATCAGCCCCAGCATTTT.

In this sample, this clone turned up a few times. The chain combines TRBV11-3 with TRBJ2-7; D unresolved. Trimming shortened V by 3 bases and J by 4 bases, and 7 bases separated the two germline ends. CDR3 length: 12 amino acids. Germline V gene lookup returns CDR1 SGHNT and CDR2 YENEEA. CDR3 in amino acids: CASSFSVYEQYF. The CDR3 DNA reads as TGTGCCAGCAGCTTTTCGGTTTACGAGCAGTACTTC.

The CDR3 nucleotides are TGCGCCAGCAGCAAAACCGGGACTGGCAACAATGAGCAGTTCTTC. This sequence encodes CASSKTGTGNNEQFF. The chain couples TRBV4-1 to TRBJ2-1; D may be TRBD2 (6 bases). Germline values: CDR1 MGHRA, CDR2 YSYEKL. This CDR3 is 15 amino acids long. V shed 5 bases and J shed 5 bases, with 16 bases lying between them.

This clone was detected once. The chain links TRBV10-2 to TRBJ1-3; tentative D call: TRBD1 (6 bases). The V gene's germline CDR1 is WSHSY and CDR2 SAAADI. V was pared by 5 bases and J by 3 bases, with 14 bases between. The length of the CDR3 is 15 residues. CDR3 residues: CASSKQGRYGNTIYF. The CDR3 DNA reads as TGCGCCAGCAGTAAACAGGGACGGTATGGAAACACCATATATTTT.

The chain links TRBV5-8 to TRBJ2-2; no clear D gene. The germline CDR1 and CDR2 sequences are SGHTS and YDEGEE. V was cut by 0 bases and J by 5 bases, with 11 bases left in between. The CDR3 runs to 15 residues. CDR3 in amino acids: CASSLGRARTGELFF. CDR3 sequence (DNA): TGTGCCAGCAGCTTGGGACGGGCTCGAACCGGGGAGCTGTTTTTT.

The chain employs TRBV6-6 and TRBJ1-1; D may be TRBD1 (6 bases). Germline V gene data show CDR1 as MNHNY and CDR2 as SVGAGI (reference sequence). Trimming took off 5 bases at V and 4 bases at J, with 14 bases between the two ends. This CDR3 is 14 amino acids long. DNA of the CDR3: TGTGCCAGCAGTGCCCAGGGGAGAGGCACTGAAGCTTTCTTT. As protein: CASSAQGRGTEAFF.

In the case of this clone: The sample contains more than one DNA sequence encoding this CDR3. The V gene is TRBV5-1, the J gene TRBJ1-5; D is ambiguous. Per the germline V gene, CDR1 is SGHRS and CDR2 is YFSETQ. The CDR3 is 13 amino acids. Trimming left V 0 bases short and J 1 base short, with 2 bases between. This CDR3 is CASSLGSNQPQHF. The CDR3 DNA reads TGCGCCAGCAGCTTGGGAAGCAATCAGCCCCAGCATTTT.